This TCR beta chain came from a study of blood T cell repertoires in COVID-19. In the study's own analysis: Reference gene primer amplification yielded estimated nucleated cell counts. Clones were read by immunoSEQ multiplex PCR, and TCRdb kept only the in-frame ones, dropping some. V and J calls and clone size are those listed in that table; D and trimming were worked out from the DNA. Of approximately 210,000 clones listed, 86% are singletons. Germline lookup yields CDR1 KGHSH and CDR2 LQKENI. V was clipped by 3 bases and J by 5 bases, with 13 bases between them. This CDR3 spans 14 amino acids. The source is a man aged 30-40 years who had recovered from COVID-19. Sequenced material: peripheral blood. The chain employs TRBV18 and TRBJ2-5; maybe TRBD1 (6 bases). The CDR3 DNA reads TGTGCCAGCTCACCCGTTTTGGGGGCGGAGACCCAGTACTTC. Translation gives CASSPVLGAETQYF.